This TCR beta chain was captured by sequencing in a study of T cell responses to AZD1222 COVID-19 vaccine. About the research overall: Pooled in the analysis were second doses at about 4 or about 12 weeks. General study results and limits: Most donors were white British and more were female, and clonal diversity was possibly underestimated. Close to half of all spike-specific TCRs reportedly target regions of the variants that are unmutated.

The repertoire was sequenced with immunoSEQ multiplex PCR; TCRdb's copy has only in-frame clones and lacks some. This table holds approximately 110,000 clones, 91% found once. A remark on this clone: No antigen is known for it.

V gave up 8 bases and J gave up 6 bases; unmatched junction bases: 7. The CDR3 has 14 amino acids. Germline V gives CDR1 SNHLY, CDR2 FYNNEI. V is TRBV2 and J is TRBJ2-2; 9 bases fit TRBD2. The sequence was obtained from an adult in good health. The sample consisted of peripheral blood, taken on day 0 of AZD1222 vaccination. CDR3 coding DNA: TGTGCCAGCCTGAGACTAGCGGAGGCCGGGGAGCTGTTTTTT. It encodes CASLRLAEAGELFF.